The clone carrying this T cell receptor (beta chain) was counted only a few times. Between the trimmed V and J ends, which lost 9 bases and 4 bases, there was a span of 12 bases. Germline CDR1 LNHDA, CDR2 SQIVND (reference sequence). The CDR3 runs to 12 residues. As handled by the study authors: Reference gene primer amplification gave nucleated cell count estimates. Some clones are missing from TCRdb's copy, which holds only in-frame ones; the method was immunoSEQ multiplex PCR. That table gives V, J and clone size, and the DNA gave D and trimming. The data show approximately 190,000 clones, roughly 84% seen once. The data derive from a study of blood T cell repertoires in COVID-19. On the study more broadly: Sites in the United States, Italy and Spain provided acute and convalescent COVID-19 samples. The analysed material was cDNA or gDNA that came from T cells, B-cell-depleted T cells, or PBMCs.

J is TRBJ1-2 and V is TRBV19; the D gene is possibly TRBD1 (5 bases). This clonotype was sampled from a woman aged 40 to 49 who had recovered from COVID-19. Sequencing was performed on peripheral blood. The CDR3 reads CASRQSGYGYTF. CDR3 DNA sequence: TGTGCCAGCAGACAGTCCGGCTATGGCTACACCTTC.